The clone carrying this TCR delta chain has only a few counts. Its antigen is not known. With only one base between it and a far larger clone, this is likely a read error. At the DNA level, this CDR3 is encoded by other sequences in the same sample as well. The sample belongs to a study of γδ T cells in repeated Plasmodium falciparum infection. Background on the study: Age- and gender-matched Australian children served as comparison for malaria-exposed Malian children. Donors had four controlled P. falciparum NF54 infections over roughly 610 days. Points from the study as a whole: Vgamma9/Vdelta2+ repertoires stayed stably polyclonal over time and infection. Vdelta2-negative gammadelta repertoires, largely Vdelta1+, seemingly showed infection-driven waves of new clonal selection.

Gammadelta T cells were flow-sorted from PBMC into Vgamma9/Vdelta2+ and Vdelta2-negative populations for bulk analysis. CDR1 is GEAIGNYY, CDR2 EKD, per germline. The CDR3 has 23 residues. V was clipped by 2 bases and J by 0 bases; unmatched bases: 29. TCRdb reapplied CATT to the multiplex PCR reads. In the table there are around 46,000 delta-chain clones, roughly 2% of which are singletons. This chain uses TRDV2 with TRDJ1; TRDD2 aligns across 7 bases. TCRdb records no J gene; here it was assigned by comparing the DNA to germline. This receptor was identified in a pool of human donors (malaria-infected and uninfected, not separated). The sequenced material came from gamma-delta T cells from blood. The CDR3 region is CACDMVGFLPNLPAGAYTDKLIF. For the CDR3, the DNA is TGTGCCTGTGACATGGTCGGATTCCTCCCCAACCTTCCTGCTGGAGCGTACACCGATAAACTCATCTTT.